This T cell receptor (beta chain) was identified during a study of response to subunit inactivated influenza vaccine. This clonotype has at least ten counts. Its antigen remains unknown. TCRdb redid the calling of the RT-PCR reads with MiXCR, one entry per CDR3 protein. The table lists around 300,000 distinct CDR3 sequences, roughly 22% of them singletons. Findings and caveats of the study: Authors suggested each seasonal influenza vaccination recruits few new T cells.

Germline V gene sequence: CDR1 MDHEN, CDR2 SYDVKM. The CDR3 runs to 13 residues. V was pared by 5 bases and J by 2 bases, with 9 bases between. The source material was PBMCs from blood, sampled less than 22 months after vaccination. The rearrangement uses TRBV28 and TRBJ1-2; D gene ambiguous. The source is a man between 50 and 70 years old who received an inactivated influenza vaccine. CDR3 in amino acids: CASSLDGNYGYTF. CDR3 DNA: TGTGCCAGCAGTCTAGACGGGAACTATGGCTACACCTTC.